A single sample gave rise to the 9 T cell receptor beta chains below, sequenced in a study of blood T cell repertoires in COVID-19. This table comes from immunoSEQ multiplex PCR, and its TCRdb copy is limited to in-frame clones, with some not included. The data contain about 380,000 clones, 80% to 90% of them singletons. Specimen: PBMCs or T cells enriched from blood (not recorded which). These TCRs come from a young man who had recovered from COVID-19.

The rearrangement joins TRBV30 to TRBJ1-2; 7 positions match TRBD1. Looked up from germline, CDR1 is GTSNPN and CDR2 is SVGIG (reference sequence). The V segment lost 7 bases and the J segment 3 bases; nucleotides outside the gene matches: 11. The CDR3 extends over 14 amino acids. DNA for the CDR3: TGTGCCTTGGGATTGGCAGGGGGATACTATGGCTACACCTTC. Translation: CALGLAGGYYGYTF.

This clone was recorded only once. This sequence joins TRBV30 and TRBJ1-4; maybe TRBD1 (6 bases). Trimming shortened V by 1 base and J by 12 bases, and 12 bases separated the two germline ends. Looked up from germline, CDR1 is GTSNPN and CDR2 is SVGIG (reference sequence). The CDR3 runs to 12 residues. The CDR3 spells CAWSEQGIELFF. The CDR3 coding sequence is TGTGCCTGGAGTGAGCAGGGGATTGAACTGTTTTTT.

The gene calls are TRBV5-4 and TRBJ2-1, with TRBD2 matching over 10 bases. Germline V gene data show CDR1 as SGHNT and CDR2 as YYREEE (reference sequence). The CDR3 covers 16 residues. The ends lost 3 bases at V and 3 bases at J; junction bases unmatched: 6. CDR3 in amino acids: CASSSPSGGFYNEQFF. CDR3 nucleotides: TGTGCCAGCAGCTCACCTAGCGGGGGATTCTACAATGAGCAGTTCTTC. The entire variable domain, with the rest obtained from reference TRBV5-4 and TRBJ2-1, is as follows: ETGVTQSPTHLIKTRGQQVTLRCSSQSGHNTVSWYQQALGQGPQFIFQYYREEENGRGNFPPRFSGLQFPNYSSELNVNALELDDSALYLCASSSPSGGFYNEQFFGPGTRLTVL.

In this sample, this clone turned up a few times. The chain recombines TRBV25-1 with TRBJ1-6, with 7 bases fitting TRBD1. Germline CDR1 reads MGHDK; CDR2 reads SYGVNS. This CDR3 comprises 14 residues. J gave up 3 bases and V 5 bases, and 1 base lay outside the gene matches. CDR3 nucleotide sequence: TGTGCCAGCAGTTGGACAGGCTATAATTCACCCCTCCACTTT. Translated: CASSWTGYNSPLHF.

The chain joins TRBV21-1 to TRBJ1-2; TRBD1 is the table's D call, not checked against the DNA. TRBV21-1 is annotated as a pseudogene. This CDR3 is 14 amino acids long. In DNA form, the CDR3 reads TGTGCCAGCAGGTCGGGACATCCTTGGTATGGCTACACCTTC. Protein product: CASRSGHPWYGYTF.

The rearrangement joins TRBV6-2 or TRBV6-3 to TRBJ1-6, with D uncertain. This CDR3 comprises 18 residues. V was trimmed by 0 bases and J by 2 bases, leaving 14 bases between them. CDR1 and CDR2 from the germline V gene are MNHEY and SVGEGT. CDR3 loop: CASSYSRSKGAYNSPLHF. CDR3 sequence (DNA): TGTGCCAGCAGTTACTCGAGGTCCAAAGGAGCCTATAATTCACCCCTCCACTTT.

DNA for the CDR3: TGCGCCAGCAGCCAAAATTACCGGGACAGGGGCTCAAATTCACCCCTCCACTTT. Its protein product is CASSQNYRDRGSNSPLHF. The J gene is TRBJ1-6, the V gene TRBV4-3, with 10 nucleotides matching TRBD1. After removal of 2 bases from V and 7 bases from J, the junction contained 11 bases not matched to a gene. Germline-derived CDR1 and CDR2 are LGHNA and YSLEER. The CDR3 is made up of 18 amino acids.

This clone was found once. The chain carries TRBV6-5 and TRBJ2-2; D might be TRBD1 (6 bases). The germline CDR1 and CDR2 sequences are MNHEY and SVGAGI. The ends were cut back, 3 bases at V and 5 bases at J, with 10 bases in the middle. This CDR3 contains 14 residues. CDR3 in amino acids: CASSYEGVTGELFF. The CDR3 bases are TGTGCCAGCAGTTATGAGGGGGTGACCGGGGAGCTGTTTTTT.

This chain joins TRBV30 and TRBJ1-4; maybe TRBD1 (5 bases). This CDR3 is 15 amino acids long. Germline lookup yields CDR1 GTSNPN and CDR2 SVGIG (reference sequence). Deletions cut 3 bases from V and 8 bases from J, with 19 bases between. The CDR3 region is CAWRVAGQQREKLFF. CDR3 coding DNA: TGTGCCTGGAGAGTCGCGGGGCAGCAGCGCGAAAAACTGTTTTTT.